This TCR beta chain was profiled in a study of CD4 and CD8 cells across lung adenocarcinoma regions. CDR1 and CDR2 (germline): MGHDK, SYGVNS. The CDR3 sequence is 15 residues long. Trimming stripped 4 bases from V and 3 bases from J, with 13 bases between. A single record per CDR3 protein comes from TCRdb applying MiXCR to the PCR reads. The sample has 20,000 or so distinct CDR3 sequences; around 50% are singletons. The sequenced material came from CD8+ T cells from the margin of a lung tumor. This TCR derives from a male donor with lung adenocarcinoma. The CD4 and CD8 labels of this study may be unreliable. The V call is TRBV25-1, the J call TRBJ2-1; D is perhaps TRBD1 (6 bases). CDR3 bases: TGTGCCAGCAGTGTTTTGCAGGGGAACTACAATGAGCAGTTCTTC. This sequence encodes CASSVLQGNYNEQFF. Full variable domain (remainder filled in from reference TRBV25-1 and TRBJ2-1): EADIYQTPRYLVIGTGKKITLECSQTMGHDKMYWYQQDPGMELHLIHYSYGVNSTEKGDLSSESTVSRIRTEHFPLTLESARPSHTSQYLCASSVLQGNYNEQFFGPGTRLTVL.